The 12 T cell receptor beta chains listed next were all sequenced from one sample in a study of T cell responses to AZD1222 COVID-19 vaccine. Data came from immunoSEQ multiplex PCR; TCRdb stores just in-frame clones and leaves some out. The profile covers around 150,000 clones, with approximately 92% appearing a single time and 6.5% to 8.5% taken by the ten largest. Source: peripheral blood, taken 28 days after the second AZD1222 dose. The receptors derive from an adult who received the AZD1222 COVID-19 vaccine.

This chain links TRBV5-1 with TRBJ1-1, with unresolved D. CDR3 length: 16 residues. Trimming shortened V by 2 bases and J by 0 bases, and 14 bases separated the two germline ends. Germline CDR1 SGHRS, CDR2 YFSETQ. The CDR3 here is CASSFRVSHMNTEAFF. The DNA of the CDR3 is TGCGCCAGCAGCTTCCGGGTCTCCCACATGAACACTGAAGCTTTCTTT. Full variable domain (outside the CDR3, taken from reference TRBV5-1 and TRBJ1-1): KAGVTQTPRYLIKTRGQQVTLSCSPISGHRSVSWYQQTPGQGLQFLFEYFSETQRNKGNFPGRFSGRQFSNSRSEMNVSTLELGDSALYLCASSFRVSHMNTEAFFGQGTRLTVV.

The genes are TRBV3-1 (or the pseudogene TRBV3-2) and TRBJ1-1; D remains ambiguous. V lost 4 bases to trimming and J lost 2 bases, with 11 bases between them. Germline CDR1 reads LGHDT; CDR2 reads YNNKEL (reference sequence). The CDR3 runs to 14 residues. CDR3 bases: TGTGCCAGCAGCCGGCAGGAGTCAAACACTGAAGCTTTCTTT. Translation: CASSRQESNTEAFF.

The chain has TRBV18 and TRBJ2-2, with D perhaps matching TRBD2 (6 bases). Per the germline V gene, CDR1 is KGHSH and CDR2 is LQKENI. Trimming stripped 2 bases from V and 3 bases from J, with 13 bases between. The length of the CDR3 is 16 residues. The chain's CDR3 is CASSPRGGSDTGELFF. CDR3 DNA: TGTGCCAGCTCACCAAGAGGAGGGAGCGACACCGGGGAGCTGTTTTTT. The full variable domain, completed using reference TRBV18 and TRBJ2-2, is NAGVMQNPRHLVRRRGQEARLRCSPMKGHSHVYWYRQLPEEGLKFMVYLQKENIIDESGMPKERFSAEFPKEGPSILRIQQVVRGDSAAYFCASSPRGGSDTGELFFGEGSRLTVL.

The rearrangement uses TRBV7-8 and TRBJ1-3, with a weak D call TRBD1 (5 bases). CDR3 size: 14 residues. Germline loops: CDR1 SGHVS, CDR2 FQNEAQ. Trimming removed 4 bases at V and 2 bases at J, with 9 bases between. The CDR3 nucleotides read TGTGCCAGCAGCTCAGGGTCAGCTGGAAACACCATATATTTT. Protein: CASSSGSAGNTIYF. Variable domain in full (rest from reference TRBV7-8 and TRBJ1-3): GAGVSQSPRYKVAKRGQDVALRCDPISGHVSLFWYQQALGQGPEFLTYFQNEAQLDKSGLPSDRFFAERPEGSVSTLKIQRTQQEDSAVYLCASSSGSAGNTIYFGEGSWLTVV.

V gene TRBV13 combines with J gene TRBJ2-2; 10 bases are shared with TRBD2. The CDR3 has 16 amino acids. The V segment lost 3 bases and the J segment 0 bases; nucleotides outside the gene matches: 1. Germline lookup yields CDR1 PRHDT and CDR2 FYEKMQ (reference sequence). The chain's CDR3 is CASSLLAGANTGELFF. CDR3 coding DNA: TGTGCCAGCAGCTTGCTAGCGGGGGCGAACACCGGGGAGCTGTTTTTT.

The chain is built from TRBV6-5 and TRBJ2-1; D perhaps matches TRBD2 (5 bases). The CDR3 totals 14 residues. Germline V gives CDR1 MNHEY, CDR2 SVGAGI. V was cut by 7 bases and J by 2 bases, with 12 bases left in between. The CDR3 sequence: CASTGGFTYNEQFF. CDR3 nucleotide sequence: TGTGCCAGCACAGGAGGTTTTACCTACAATGAGCAGTTCTTC.

The chain recombines TRBV5-8 with TRBJ2-5; a weak D match, TRBD2 (7 bases). From germline, CDR1 is SGHTS and CDR2 YDEGEE. The CDR3 spans 16 residues. Between the trimmed V and J ends, which lost 4 bases and 7 bases, there was a span of 23 bases. The chain's CDR3 is CASSPLAGALRATQYF. CDR3 bases: TGTGCCAGCAGCCCCCTCGCGGGGGCCCTCAGGGCGACCCAGTACTTC.

The chain is built from TRBV23-1 and TRBJ2-3, with 9 bases fitting TRBD1. TRBV23-1 is labeled an ORF, and its function is uncertain. J gave up 6 bases and V 2 bases, and 3 bases lay outside the gene matches. The CDR3 covers 14 residues. CDR3 DNA sequence: TGCGCCAGCAGTCAAGGACAGGGGAGGGATACGCAGTATTTT. Translation gives CASSQGQGRDTQYF.

The chain links TRBV7-6 to TRBJ1-3; possibly TRBD1 for D (5 bases). Between the trimmed V and J ends, which lost 1 base and 0 bases, there was a span of 13 bases. This CDR3 region has 17 residues. The germline gives CDR1 SGHVS, CDR2 FNYEAQ. CDR3 bases: TGTGCCAGCAGCTTAGATTACAGGTCCGGCTCTGGAAACACCATATATTTT. It translates to CASSLDYRSGSGNTIYF.

The V and J genes are TRBV27 and TRBJ2-7, with 8 positions matching TRBD1. This CDR3 contains 14 residues. CDR1 and CDR2 from the germline V gene are MNHEY and SMNVEV (reference sequence). V was pared by 6 bases and J by 2 bases, with 6 bases of the junction left unmatched. In DNA, the CDR3 is TGTGCCAGCAGCGACCGGGACAGGCCCTACGAGCAGTACTTC. This gives the protein CASSDRDRPYEQYF.

The chain joins TRBV13 to TRBJ1-1; D is perhaps TRBD1 (5 bases). The CDR3 totals 15 residues. V lost 5 bases and J 3 bases, leaving 16 bases between the germline ends. Germline CDR1 reads PRHDT; CDR2 reads FYEKMQ (reference sequence). CDR3: CASSPLRGEDTEAFF. The CDR3 DNA reads TGTGCCAGCAGCCCCCTGCGAGGGGAGGACACTGAAGCTTTCTTT.

About this clone: Other DNA sequences in the same sample also yield this CDR3. This chain links TRBV10-3 with TRBJ1-3; D is unclear. With 6 bases removed from V and 1 base from J, the gap between germline ends came to 7 bases. CDR3 size: 13 residues. The germline CDR1 and CDR2 sequences are ENHRY and SYGVKD. DNA of the CDR3: TGTGCCATCAGGGACTCTTCTGGAAACACCATATATTTT. This encodes CAIRDSSGNTIYF.